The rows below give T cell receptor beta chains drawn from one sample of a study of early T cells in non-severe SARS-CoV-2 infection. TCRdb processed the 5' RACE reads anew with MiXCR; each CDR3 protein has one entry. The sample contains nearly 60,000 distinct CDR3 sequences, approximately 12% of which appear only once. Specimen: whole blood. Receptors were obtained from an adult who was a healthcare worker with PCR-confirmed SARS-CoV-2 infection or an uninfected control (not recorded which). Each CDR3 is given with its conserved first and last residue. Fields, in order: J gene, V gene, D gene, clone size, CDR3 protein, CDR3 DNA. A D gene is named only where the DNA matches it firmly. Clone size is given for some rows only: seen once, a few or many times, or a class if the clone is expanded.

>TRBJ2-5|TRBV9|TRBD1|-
CASSASTGFETQYF
TGTGCCAGCAGCGCCTCGACAGGGTTTGAGACCCAGTACTTC
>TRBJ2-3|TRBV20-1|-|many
CSAIAQPLSTDTQYF
TGCAGTGCTATCGCTCAGCCCCTAAGCACAGATACGCAGTATTTT
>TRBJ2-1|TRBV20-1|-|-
CSASPQGNFYNEQFF
TGCAGTGCTAGCCCACAGGGTAACTTCTACAATGAGCAGTTCTTC
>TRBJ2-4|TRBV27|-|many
CASKGLGQDKNIQYF
TGTGCCAGCAAAGGACTGGGGCAGGACAAAAACATTCAGTACTTC
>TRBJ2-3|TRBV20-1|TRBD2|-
CSARPLAGGVGDTQYF
TGCAGTGCTAGACCCCTAGCGGGAGGAGTAGGAGATACGCAGTATTTT
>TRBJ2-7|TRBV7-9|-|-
CASSLDGRSYEQYF
TGTGCCAGCAGCCTGGACGGTCGGTCCTACGAGCAGTACTTC
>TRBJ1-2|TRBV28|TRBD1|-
CASSLRTGRDGYTF
TGTGCCAGCAGTTTGCGGACAGGGAGGGATGGCTACACCTTC
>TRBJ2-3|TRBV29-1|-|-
CRRTDTQYF
TGCAGAAGGACAGATACGCAGTATTTT
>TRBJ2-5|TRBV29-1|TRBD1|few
CSAWTGETQYF
TGCAGCGCTTGGACAGGGGAGACCCAGTACTTC
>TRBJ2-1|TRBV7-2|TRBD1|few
CASSQQGASYNEQFF
TGTGCCAGCAGCCAACAGGGGGCCTCCTACAATGAGCAGTTCTTC
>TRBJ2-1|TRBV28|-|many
CASSLLLALNEQFF
TGTGCCAGCAGTTTATTGTTGGCTCTAAATGAGCAGTTCTTC
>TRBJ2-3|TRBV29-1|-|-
CSVSQGSDTQYF
TGCAGCGTCTCTCAGGGGTCAGATACGCAGTATTTT
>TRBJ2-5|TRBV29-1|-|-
CSVRRGGRQETQYF
TGCAGCGTTAGGAGAGGGGGACGTCAAGAGACCCAGTACTTC
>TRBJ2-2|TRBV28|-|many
CASSFSPPGAGELFF
TGTGCCAGCAGTTTCTCTCCGCCAGGGGCCGGGGAGCTGTTTTTT
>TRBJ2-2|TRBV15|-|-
CATSRDLDSGELFF
TGTGCCACCAGCAGAGATCTCGACTCCGGGGAGCTGTTTTTT
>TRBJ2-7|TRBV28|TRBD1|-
CASSFGQGPAEQYF
TGTGCCAGCAGTTTTGGACAGGGCCCCGCCGAGCAGTACTTC
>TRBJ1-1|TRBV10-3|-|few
CAISPGRTEAFF
TGTGCCATCAGCCCGGGACGCACTGAAGCTTTCTTT
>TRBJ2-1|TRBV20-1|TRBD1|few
CSARAGQGFNEQFF
TGCAGTGCTAGAGCCGGACAGGGGTTCAATGAGCAGTTCTTC
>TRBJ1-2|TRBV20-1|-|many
CSARDRVYGYTF
TGCAGTGCTAGAGACAGGGTTTATGGCTACACCTTC
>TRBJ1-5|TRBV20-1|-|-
CSVSRQSGGNQPQHF
TGCAGTGTTTCGCGTCAATCGGGGGGCAATCAGCCCCAGCATTTT
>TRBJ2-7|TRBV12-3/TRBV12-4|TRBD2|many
CASSPSGGEQYF
TGTGCCAGCAGCCCATCGGGGGGAGAGCAGTACTTC
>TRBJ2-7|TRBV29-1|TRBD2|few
CSVAVSGGPTYEQYF
TGCAGCGTCGCCGTTAGCGGGGGCCCTACCTACGAGCAGTACTTC
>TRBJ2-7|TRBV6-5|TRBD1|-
CASRPTGQGREQYF
TGTGCCAGCAGGCCCACCGGACAGGGACGCGAGCAGTACTTC
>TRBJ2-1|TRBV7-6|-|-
CASSLRGYSGSEQFF
TGTGCCAGCAGCTTAAGGGGCTATTCGGGGAGTGAGCAGTTCTTC
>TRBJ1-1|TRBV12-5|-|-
CASGLVSRGMNTEAFF
TGTGCTAGTGGTTTGGTCTCTCGGGGAATGAACACTGAAGCTTTCTTT
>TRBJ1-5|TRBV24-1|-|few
CATSGAGDQPQHF
TGTGCCACCAGTGGGGCAGGAGATCAGCCCCAGCATTTT